A selection of T cell receptor beta chains follows, all from one sample in a study of blood T cell repertoires in COVID-19. TCRdb's table, derived via immunoSEQ multiplex PCR, lists solely in-frame clones and lacks some. The table records approximately 140,000 clones, roughly 80% of them present only once. The sequenced sample consisted of peripheral blood. These receptors were obtained from a woman at least 80 years old with acute or convalescent COVID-19. Both conserved end residues are part of each CDR3. The D gene is left open where the match is weak. Expanded clones are given a class, and other clones once, few, many or no size at all.

d_call: -
cdr3_length: 14
clone_size: -
j_call: TRBJ2-2
v_call: TRBV6-2/TRBV6-3
cdr3_nt: TGTGCCAGCAGTTACGGGCGTATCACCGGGGAGCTGTTTTTT
cdr3_aa: CASSYGRITGELFF

d_call: TRBD1
cdr3_length: 14
clone_size: -
j_call: TRBJ1-1
v_call: TRBV7-2
cdr3_nt: TGTGCCAGCAGCTTAGAGGGACAGGGTACTGAAGCTTTCTTT
cdr3_aa: CASSLEGQGTEAFF

d_call: -
cdr3_length: 13
clone_size: -
j_call: TRBJ1-5
v_call: TRBV5-1
cdr3_nt: TGCGCCAGCAGCTTGGATGGGAGTCAGCCCCAGCATTTT
cdr3_aa: CASSLDGSQPQHF

d_call: -
cdr3_length: 14
clone_size: once
j_call: TRBJ2-7
v_call: TRBV9
cdr3_nt: TGTGCCAGCAGCAGACAGACGGGCCGACCCGAGCAGTACTTC
cdr3_aa: CASSRQTGRPEQYF

d_call: -
cdr3_length: 14
clone_size: -
j_call: TRBJ1-1
v_call: TRBV5-1
cdr3_nt: TGCGCCAGCAGCTTGGGGGCAGGGAACACTGAAGCTTTCTTT
cdr3_aa: CASSLGAGNTEAFF

d_call: TRBD1
cdr3_length: 15
clone_size: -
j_call: TRBJ2-7
v_call: TRBV5-6
cdr3_nt: TGTGCCAGCAGCTTGATGGGACAGGGGGGCTACGAGCAGTACTTC
cdr3_aa: CASSLMGQGGYEQYF

d_call: -
cdr3_length: 14
clone_size: -
j_call: TRBJ2-7
v_call: TRBV9
cdr3_nt: TGTGCCAGCAGCGTAGCTGCTACCCCCTACGAGCAGTACTTC
cdr3_aa: CASSVAATPYEQYF

d_call: TRBD1
cdr3_length: 17
clone_size: -
j_call: TRBJ1-1
v_call: TRBV9
cdr3_nt: TGTGCCAGCAGCGGCAGGGACAGGGGCGTCATGAACACTGAAGCTTTCTTT
cdr3_aa: CASSGRDRGVMNTEAFF

d_call: -
cdr3_length: 15
clone_size: -
j_call: TRBJ1-6
v_call: TRBV7-2
cdr3_nt: TGTGCCAGCAGCTTAGTTGGCGGGGGAGGATCACCCCTCCACTTT
cdr3_aa: CASSLVGGGGSPLHF

d_call: TRBD2
cdr3_length: 18
clone_size: few
j_call: TRBJ2-3
v_call: TRBV19
cdr3_nt: TGTGCCAGTAGTCCCCGGACTAGCGGGGGGGCGGGGTTGGCTACGCAGTATTTT
cdr3_aa: CASSPRTSGGAGLATQYF

d_call: TRBD1
cdr3_length: 15
clone_size: -
j_call: TRBJ1-2
v_call: TRBV5-4
cdr3_nt: TGTGCCAGCAGCCCGAGACCGGGACAGGGCGATGGCTACACCTTC
cdr3_aa: CASSPRPGQGDGYTF

d_call: TRBD2
cdr3_length: 18
clone_size: -
j_call: TRBJ2-5
v_call: TRBV7-6
cdr3_nt: TGTGCCAGCAGCTCAAGACTAGCGGGGGGCTATAGAATGGAGACCCAGTACTTC
cdr3_aa: CASSSRLAGGYRMETQYF

d_call: -
cdr3_length: 14
clone_size: -
j_call: TRBJ1-1
v_call: TRBV7-8
cdr3_nt: TGTGCCAGCAGCTCCATCGGGGTAGTGGGTGAAGCTTTCTTT
cdr3_aa: CASSSIGVVGEAFF

d_call: TRBD1
cdr3_length: 13
clone_size: -
j_call: TRBJ1-2
v_call: TRBV30
cdr3_nt: TGTGCCTGGAGTGTACAGGGGCTGGCTGGCTACACCTTC
cdr3_aa: CAWSVQGLAGYTF

d_call: -
cdr3_length: 14
clone_size: -
j_call: TRBJ2-5
v_call: TRBV5-1
cdr3_nt: TGCGCCAGCAGCTTGGACAGGGTTTGGGAGACCCAGTACTTC
cdr3_aa: CASSLDRVWETQYF

d_call: TRBD1
cdr3_length: 16
clone_size: -
j_call: TRBJ1-5
v_call: TRBV2
cdr3_nt: TGTGCCAGCGCCCCTCAGGGGGAGGATAGCAATCAGCCCCAGCATTTT
cdr3_aa: CASAPQGEDSNQPQHF

d_call: TRBD1
cdr3_length: 18
clone_size: -
j_call: TRBJ2-6
v_call: TRBV5-1
cdr3_nt: TGCGCCAGCAGCTCCCGGACAGGGACTGTTGGTGGGGCCAACGTCCTGACTTTC
cdr3_aa: CASSSRTGTVGGANVLTF

d_call: TRBD2
cdr3_length: 15
clone_size: once
j_call: TRBJ2-2
v_call: TRBV11-2
cdr3_nt: TGTGCCAGCAGCCCCCCTCTAGCGGGCACCGGGGAGCTGTTTTTT
cdr3_aa: CASSPPLAGTGELFF

d_call: TRBD1
cdr3_length: 18
clone_size: -
j_call: TRBJ2-2
v_call: TRBV4-2
cdr3_nt: TGTGCCAGCAGCTCACGCGACAGGGGCTCCCCCGCAGGCGGGGAGCTGTTTTTT
cdr3_aa: CASSSRDRGSPAGGELFF

d_call: -
cdr3_length: 14
clone_size: -
j_call: TRBJ2-2
v_call: TRBV6-5
cdr3_nt: TGTGCCAGCCTACCCCCGGGGAACACCGGGGAGCTGTTTTTT
cdr3_aa: CASLPPGNTGELFF

d_call: -
cdr3_length: 16
clone_size: -
j_call: TRBJ1-4
v_call: TRBV19
cdr3_nt: TGTGCCAGTAGTCTTCGAGCCGGAGCAACTAATGAAAAACTGTTTTTT
cdr3_aa: CASSLRAGATNEKLFF

d_call: -
cdr3_length: 13
clone_size: -
j_call: TRBJ1-1
v_call: TRBV3-1/TRBV3-2
cdr3_nt: TGTGCCAGCAGTCGAATACAGGGCAATGAAGCTTTCTTT
cdr3_aa: CASSRIQGNEAFF

d_call: -
cdr3_length: 16
clone_size: -
j_call: TRBJ2-2
v_call: TRBV23-1
cdr3_nt: TGCGCCAGCAGTCAATGGGCAGCTCTGAACACCGGGGAGCTGTTTTTT
cdr3_aa: CASSQWAALNTGELFF

d_call: -
cdr3_length: 15
clone_size: once
j_call: TRBJ2-1
v_call: TRBV7-6
cdr3_nt: TGTGCCAGCAGCTTATCGCAGGGGAAGGACAATGAGCAGTTCTTC
cdr3_aa: CASSLSQGKDNEQFF

d_call: TRBD1
cdr3_length: 16
clone_size: -
j_call: TRBJ2-1
v_call: TRBV7-9
cdr3_nt: TGTGCCAGCAGCCCGTCGCCGGGACAGGCAACCAATGAGCAGTTCTTC
cdr3_aa: CASSPSPGQATNEQFF

d_call: TRBD1
cdr3_length: 13
clone_size: -
j_call: TRBJ1-6
v_call: TRBV6-5
cdr3_nt: TGTGCCAGCAGTCGACAGGGGCTTTCACCCCTCCACTTT
cdr3_aa: CASSRQGLSPLHF

d_call: TRBD1
cdr3_length: 15
clone_size: -
j_call: TRBJ2-5
v_call: TRBV7-7
cdr3_nt: TGTGCTAGCAGCTCCTCCGTAGGGGGCGCGGAGACCCAGTACTTC
cdr3_aa: CASSSSVGGAETQYF

d_call: TRBD2
cdr3_length: 17
clone_size: -
j_call: TRBJ2-7
v_call: TRBV27
cdr3_nt: TGTGCCAGCAGCCGCCGCCAGGGAACTAGCGAAACCTACGAGCAGTACTTC
cdr3_aa: CASSRRQGTSETYEQYF

d_call: -
cdr3_length: 13
clone_size: few
j_call: TRBJ1-6
v_call: TRBV6-6
cdr3_nt: TGTGCCAGCACAAAAACGGAGAATTCACCCCTCCACTTT
cdr3_aa: CASTKTENSPLHF

d_call: TRBD2
cdr3_length: 16
clone_size: -
j_call: TRBJ2-2
v_call: TRBV7-2
cdr3_nt: TGTGCCAGCAGCTTTGATGGACTAGCGGGGACCGGGGAGCTGTTTTTT
cdr3_aa: CASSFDGLAGTGELFF

d_call: -
cdr3_length: 16
clone_size: -
j_call: TRBJ2-1
v_call: TRBV5-8
cdr3_nt: TGTGCCAGCAGCTTGGGCACGGGAAGCTCCTACAATGAGCAGTTCTTC
cdr3_aa: CASSLGTGSSYNEQFF

d_call: TRBD2
cdr3_length: 19
clone_size: -
j_call: TRBJ2-4
v_call: TRBV4-3
cdr3_nt: TGCGCCAGCAGCGCCGGGACTAGCGGGAGGGCGGGGGCCAAAAACATTCAGTACTTC
cdr3_aa: CASSAGTSGRAGAKNIQYF

d_call: TRBD1
cdr3_length: 24
clone_size: -
j_call: TRBJ1-1
v_call: TRBV19
cdr3_nt: TGTGCCAGTAGTATACCCCAACGTTCTGGCTACAGGGGCTACAGGGCGCCACAGAACACTGAAGCTTTCTTT
cdr3_aa: CASSIPQRSGYRGYRAPQNTEAFF

d_call: -
cdr3_length: 13
clone_size: -
j_call: TRBJ1-4
v_call: TRBV4-1
cdr3_nt: TGCGCCAGCAGCCAAGACCTTAATGAAAAACTGTTTTTT
cdr3_aa: CASSQDLNEKLFF

d_call: TRBD2
cdr3_length: 19
clone_size: -
j_call: TRBJ2-2
v_call: TRBV5-3
cdr3_nt: TGTGCCAGAAGCCCCTCTACGGGACTAGCGGGACCAAACACCGGGGAGCTGTTTTTT
cdr3_aa: CARSPSTGLAGPNTGELFF

d_call: -
cdr3_length: 14
clone_size: once
j_call: TRBJ1-4
v_call: TRBV27
cdr3_nt: TGTGCCAGCAGTTTAGAAGGGGCTAATGAAAAACTGTTTTTT
cdr3_aa: CASSLEGANEKLFF

d_call: -
cdr3_length: 18
clone_size: -
j_call: TRBJ2-3
v_call: TRBV7-9
cdr3_nt: TGTGCCAGCAGCTTAGCGGACCCCCACCTAGCGCGCCTTGATACGCAGTATTTT
cdr3_aa: CASSLADPHLARLDTQYF

d_call: TRBD1
cdr3_length: 14
clone_size: once
j_call: TRBJ2-5
v_call: TRBV5-4
cdr3_nt: TGTGCCAGCAGTAAACCGGGACAGCAAGAGACCCAGTACTTC
cdr3_aa: CASSKPGQQETQYF

d_call: TRBD2
cdr3_length: 15
clone_size: -
j_call: TRBJ2-3
v_call: TRBV7-2
cdr3_nt: TGTGCCAGCAGCTTCCGGCGGGGGGGCACAGATACGCAGTATTTT
cdr3_aa: CASSFRRGGTDTQYF

d_call: TRBD1
cdr3_length: 14
clone_size: -
j_call: TRBJ1-1
v_call: TRBV15
cdr3_nt: TGTGCCACCAGCAGGCCAGGGGGCTTCACTGAAGCTTTCTTT
cdr3_aa: CATSRPGGFTEAFF

d_call: -
cdr3_length: 15
clone_size: -
j_call: TRBJ2-1
v_call: TRBV27
cdr3_nt: TGTGCCAGCAGTTCTCTGGACAGCTCCTACAATGAGCAGTTCTTC
cdr3_aa: CASSSLDSSYNEQFF

d_call: TRBD2
cdr3_length: 17
clone_size: few
j_call: TRBJ2-3
v_call: TRBV9
cdr3_nt: TGTGCCAGCACTCCAAGGTCCGGGGGGTCTAGCACAGATACGCAGTATTTT
cdr3_aa: CASTPRSGGSSTDTQYF